These 14 T cell receptor beta chains were sequenced from one sample in a study of blood T cell repertoires in COVID-19. Measured with immunoSEQ multiplex PCR; TCRdb has only the in-frame clones, and not every one. The profile shows about 270,000 clones, roughly nine tenths of them singletons. Material: PBMCs or T cells enriched from blood (not recorded which). Every receptor here comes from a woman between 18 and 30 years old who had recovered from COVID-19.

For this clone: The junction departs from germline at one end; a sequencing error may be responsible. V gene TRBV7-7 combines with J gene TRBJ1-2; 7 positions match TRBD1. The length of the CDR3 is 16 residues. Germline values: CDR1 SSHAT, CDR2 FNYEAQ (reference sequence). CDR3 region: CASSPHDRDSVYGYTF. CDR3 nucleotides: TGTGCTAGCAGCCCGCATGACCGGGACAGTGTCTATGGCTACACCTTC.

The genes are TRBV4-1 and TRBJ1-6; TRBD1 aligns across 11 bases. The CDR3 loop spans 18 amino acids. V was clipped by 2 bases and J by 7 bases; unmatched bases: 10. The germline CDR1 and CDR2 sequences are MGHRA and YSYEKL. This CDR3 is CASSQYRDRGDGNSPLHF. The CDR3 region has the DNA TGCGCCAGCAGCCAATACCGGGACAGGGGGGACGGAAATTCACCCCTCCACTTT.

The rearrangement joins TRBV3-1 (or the pseudogene TRBV3-2) to TRBJ1-5; D possibly corresponds to TRBD1 (5 bases). CDR3 size: 15 residues. Trimming stripped 0 bases from V and 5 bases from J, with 11 bases between. CDR1 is LGHDT, CDR2 YNNKEL, per germline (reference sequence). The CDR3 spells CASSQDPRVDQPQHF. The CDR3 bases are TGTGCCAGCAGCCAAGATCCCAGGGTAGATCAGCCCCAGCATTTT.

This chain connects TRBV5-1 to TRBJ2-3; TRBD2 agrees at 8 bases. The germline V gene encodes CDR1 SGHRS and CDR2 YFSETQ. V lost 4 bases and J lost 14; bases outside the gene matches: 12. The CDR3 spans 13 residues. The CDR3 reads CASSIEWTSNPYF. The CDR3 DNA sequence: TGCGCCAGCAGCATTGAATGGACTAGCAATCCGTATTTT.

This rearrangement joins TRBV4-1 to TRBJ1-4; D uncertain. The germline CDR1 and CDR2 sequences are MGHRA and YSYEKL. Trimming shortened V by 10 bases and J by 2 bases, and 8 bases separated the two germline ends. This CDR3 is 12 amino acids long. The chain's CDR3 is CATSGTNEKLFF. As DNA, the CDR3 is TGCGCCACCTCCGGGACTAATGAAAAACTGTTTTTT.

This chain links TRBV30 with TRBJ1-2; D is uncertain. CDR3 size: 14 residues. Trimming stripped 4 bases from V and 0 bases from J, with 12 bases between. CDR1 and CDR2 (germline): GTSNPN, SVGIG (reference sequence). DNA of the CDR3: TGTGCCTGGACTATGTATGGAGCTAACTATGGCTACACCTTC. It is translated as CAWTMYGANYGYTF.

V gene TRBV15 combines with J gene TRBJ2-2; 8 positions match TRBD1. Germline V gene data show CDR1 as LNHNV and CDR2 as YYDKDF (reference sequence). The V segment lost 8 bases and the J segment 2 bases; nucleotides outside the gene matches: 4. The CDR3 extends over 14 amino acids. The CDR3 bases are TGTGCCACCGGACAGGGTTATAACACCGGGGAGCTGTTTTTT. It specifies CATGQGYNTGELFF. Filled out from reference TRBV15 and TRBJ2-2, the complete variable domain reads DAMVIQNPRYQVTQFGKPVTLSCSQTLNHNVMYWYQQKSSQAPKLLFHYYDKDFNNEADTPDNFQSRRPNTSFCFLDIRSPGLGDTAMYLCATGQGYNTGELFFGEGSRLTVL.

The chain links TRBV18 to TRBJ1-1, with 8 bases matching TRBD1. Germline assignment: CDR1 KGHSH and CDR2 LQKENI. V dropped 5 bases and J dropped 6; count of bases not matched to a gene: 14. CDR3 length: 16 amino acids. The CDR3 DNA sequence: TGTGCCAGCTCATCGAACAGGGGGAGGGCGGTGGCTGAAGCTTTCTTT. This translates into CASSSNRGRAVAEAFF.

The chain recombines TRBV4-2 with TRBJ2-7; D uncertain. Germline CDR1 LGHNA, CDR2 YNFKEQ. Trimming shortened V by 0 bases and J by 0 bases, and 12 bases separated the two germline ends. This CDR3 spans 16 amino acids. CDR3 sequence: CASSQETGSSSYEQYF. The DNA for the CDR3 is TGTGCCAGCAGCCAAGAGACGGGTTCCAGCTCCTACGAGCAGTACTTC.

The chain links TRBV5-4 to TRBJ2-7; unclear D gene. Germline loops: CDR1 SGHNT, CDR2 YYREEE (reference sequence). V lost 0 bases and J 3 bases, leaving 7 bases between the germline ends. The CDR3 has 13 amino acids. CDR3 nucleotide sequence: TGTGCCAGCAGCTTGGGGCCGCTCTACGAGCAGTACTTC. Translated: CASSLGPLYEQYF.

V and J are TRBV10-3 and TRBJ1-5, with D possibly being TRBD1 (5 bases). Per the germline V gene, CDR1 is ENHRY and CDR2 is SYGVKD. CDR3 length: 12 amino acids. V lost 10 bases, J lost 1 base, and 8 bases lay in between. CDR3 sequence: CATKGSNQPQHF. The CDR3 region has the DNA TGTGCCACCAAGGGGAGCAATCAGCCCCAGCATTTT.

The gene calls are TRBV4-1 and TRBJ2-3; D call uncertain. The CDR3 covers 13 residues. V lost 1 base and J 11 bases, leaving 13 bases between the germline ends. Germline assignment: CDR1 MGHRA and CDR2 YSYEKL. CDR3 sequence (DNA): TGCGCCAGCAGCCAAGCTCACTTAGAGATGCAGTATTTT. Residues: CASSQAHLEMQYF.

The V call is TRBV5-1, the J call TRBJ1-1; D unclear. The V end was cut by 5 bases, the J end by 3 bases, with 14 bases between. The CDR3 is 14 amino acids. Germline V gene data show CDR1 as SGHRS and CDR2 as YFSETQ. The CDR3 DNA sequence: TGCGCCAGCAGTCGAATGGAGGATCACACTGAAGCTTTCTTT. Translating gives CASSRMEDHTEAFF.

The count of this clone is one. The J gene is TRBJ2-1, the V gene TRBV5-1, with D perhaps TRBD2 (7 bases). The V end was cut by 2 bases, the J end by 8 bases, with 23 bases between. Germline V gene data show CDR1 as SGHRS and CDR2 as YFSETQ. CDR3 length equals 17 residues. As DNA, the CDR3 is TGCGCCAGCAGCTTATCGCGGACTAGATCTAAGGGGGATGAGCAGTTCTTC. Protein: CASSLSRTRSKGDEQFF.